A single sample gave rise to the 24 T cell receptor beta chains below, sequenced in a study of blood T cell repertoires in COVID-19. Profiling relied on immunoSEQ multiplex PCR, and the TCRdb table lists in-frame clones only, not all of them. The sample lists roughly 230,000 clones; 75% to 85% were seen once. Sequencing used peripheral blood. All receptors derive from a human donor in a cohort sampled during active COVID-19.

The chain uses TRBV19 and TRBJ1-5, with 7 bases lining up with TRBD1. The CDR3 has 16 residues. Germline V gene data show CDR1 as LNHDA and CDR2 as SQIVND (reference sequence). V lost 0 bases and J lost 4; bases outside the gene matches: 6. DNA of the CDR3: TGTGCCAGTAGTATAGATCCGGACAGGCTTAATCAGCCCCAGCATTTT. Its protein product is CASSIDPDRLNQPQHF. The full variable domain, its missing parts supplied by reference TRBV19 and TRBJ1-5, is DGGITQSPKYLFRKEGQNVTLSCEQNLNHDAMYWYRQDPGQGLRLIYYSQIVNDFQKGDIAEGYSVSREKKESFPLTVTSAQKNPTAFYLCASSIDPDRLNQPQHFGDGTRLSIL.

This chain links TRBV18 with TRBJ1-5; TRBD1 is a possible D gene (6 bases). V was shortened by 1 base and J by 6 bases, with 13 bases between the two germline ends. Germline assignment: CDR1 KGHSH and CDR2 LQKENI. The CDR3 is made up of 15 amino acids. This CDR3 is CASSPQQGLGQPQHF. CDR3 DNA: TGTGCCAGCTCACCACAACAGGGTTTGGGTCAGCCCCAGCATTTT.

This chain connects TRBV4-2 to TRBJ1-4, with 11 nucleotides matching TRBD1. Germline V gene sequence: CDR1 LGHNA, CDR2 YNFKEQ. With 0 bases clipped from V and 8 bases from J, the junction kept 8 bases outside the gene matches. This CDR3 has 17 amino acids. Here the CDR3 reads CASSQDKDRGRREKLFF. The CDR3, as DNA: TGTGCCAGCAGCCAAGATAAGGACAGGGGGCGGAGAGAAAAACTGTTTTTT.

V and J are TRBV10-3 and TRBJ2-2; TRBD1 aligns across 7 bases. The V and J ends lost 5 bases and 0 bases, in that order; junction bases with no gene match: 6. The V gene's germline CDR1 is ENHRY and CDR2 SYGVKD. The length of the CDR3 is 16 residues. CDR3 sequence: CAISSLTGSNTGELFF. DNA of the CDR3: TGTGCCATCAGTTCACTGACAGGGTCGAACACCGGGGAGCTGTTTTTT.

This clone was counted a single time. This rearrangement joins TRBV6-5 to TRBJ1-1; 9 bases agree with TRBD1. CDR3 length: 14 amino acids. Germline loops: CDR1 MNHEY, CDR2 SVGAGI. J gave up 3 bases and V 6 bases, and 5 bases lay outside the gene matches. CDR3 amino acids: CASRHRGLYTEAFF. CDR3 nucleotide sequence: TGTGCCAGCAGACACAGGGGGCTATACACTGAAGCTTTCTTT.

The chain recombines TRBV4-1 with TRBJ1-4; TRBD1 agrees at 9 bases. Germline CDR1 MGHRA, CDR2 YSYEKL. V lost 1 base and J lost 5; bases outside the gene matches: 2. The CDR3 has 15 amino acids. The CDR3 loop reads CASSQVGTGNEKLFF. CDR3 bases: TGCGCCAGCAGCCAAGTAGGGACAGGGAATGAAAAACTGTTTTTT.

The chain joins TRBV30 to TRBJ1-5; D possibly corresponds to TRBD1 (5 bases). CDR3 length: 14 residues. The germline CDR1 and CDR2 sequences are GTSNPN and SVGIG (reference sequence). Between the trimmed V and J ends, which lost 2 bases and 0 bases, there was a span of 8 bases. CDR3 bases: TGTGCCTGGAGTTGGGGGGATAGCAATCAGCCCCAGCATTTT. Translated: CAWSWGDSNQPQHF.

The CDR3 bases are TGTGCCATCAGTGAGCCGACTCTTAGCGGGGGGTACCAAGAGACCCAGTACTTC. It yields the protein CAISEPTLSGGYQETQYF. The rearrangement links TRBV10-3 to TRBJ2-5; 10 positions match TRBD2. The CDR3 is 18 residues long. Losses at the gene ends were 2 bases for V and 0 bases for J; bases not matched to a gene: 9. CDR1 is ENHRY and CDR2 is SYGVKD in the germline V gene.

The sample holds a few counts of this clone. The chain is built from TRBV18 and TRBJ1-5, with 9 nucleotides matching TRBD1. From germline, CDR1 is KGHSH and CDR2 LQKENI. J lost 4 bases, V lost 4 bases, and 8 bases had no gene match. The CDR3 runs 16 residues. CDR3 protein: CASSLGQGSWNQPQHF. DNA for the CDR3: TGTGCCAGCTCACTCGGACAGGGGTCGTGGAATCAGCCCCAGCATTTT. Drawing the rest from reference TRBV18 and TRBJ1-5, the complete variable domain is NAGVMQNPRHLVRRRGQEARLRCSPMKGHSHVYWYRQLPEEGLKFMVYLQKENIIDESGMPKERFSAEFPKEGPSILRIQQVVRGDSAAYFCASSLGQGSWNQPQHFGDGTRLSIL.

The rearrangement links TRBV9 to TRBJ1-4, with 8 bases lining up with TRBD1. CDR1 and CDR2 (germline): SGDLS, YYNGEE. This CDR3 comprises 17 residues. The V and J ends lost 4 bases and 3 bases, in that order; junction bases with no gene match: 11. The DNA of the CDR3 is TGTGCCAGCAGCCGGATGGCAGGGGGCGCGGCTAATGAAAAACTGTTTTTT. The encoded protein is CASSRMAGGAANEKLFF. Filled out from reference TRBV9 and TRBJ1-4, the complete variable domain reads DSGVTQTPKHLITATGQRVTLRCSPRSGDLSVYWYQQSLDQGLQFLIQYYNGEERAKGNILERFSAQQFPDLHSELNLSSLELGDSALYFCASSRMAGGAANEKLFFGSGTQLSVL.

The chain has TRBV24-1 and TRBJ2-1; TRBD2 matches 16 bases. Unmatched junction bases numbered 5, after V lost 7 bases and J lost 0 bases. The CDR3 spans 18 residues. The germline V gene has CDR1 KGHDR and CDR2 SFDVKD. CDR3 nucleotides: TGTGCCACCAGCGGGACTAGCGGGGGGGGTTCCTCCTACAATGAGCAGTTCTTC. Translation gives CATSGTSGGGSSYNEQFF.

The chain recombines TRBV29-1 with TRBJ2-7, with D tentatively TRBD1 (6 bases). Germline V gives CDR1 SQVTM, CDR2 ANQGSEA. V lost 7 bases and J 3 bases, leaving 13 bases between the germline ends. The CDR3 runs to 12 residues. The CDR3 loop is CSAAQGYYEQYF. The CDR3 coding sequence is TGCAGCGCAGCACAGGGTTACTACGAGCAGTACTTC.

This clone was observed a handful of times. CDR3: CASSFDRQSGYTF. The CDR3 DNA reads TGTGCCAGCAGCTTCGACAGGCAGAGTGGCTACACCTTC. J is TRBJ1-2 and V is TRBV7-2, with D perhaps TRBD1 (6 bases). Trimming took off 3 bases at V and 7 bases at J, with 12 bases between the two ends. The CDR3 length is 13 residues. Germline values: CDR1 SGHTA, CDR2 FQGNSA.

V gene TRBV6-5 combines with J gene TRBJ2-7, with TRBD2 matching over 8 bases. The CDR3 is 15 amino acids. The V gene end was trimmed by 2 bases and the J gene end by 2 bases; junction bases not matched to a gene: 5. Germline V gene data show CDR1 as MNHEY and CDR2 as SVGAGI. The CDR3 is CASSYSQRGTYEQYF. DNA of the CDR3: TGTGCCAGCAGTTACAGCCAGCGGGGGACCTACGAGCAGTACTTC.

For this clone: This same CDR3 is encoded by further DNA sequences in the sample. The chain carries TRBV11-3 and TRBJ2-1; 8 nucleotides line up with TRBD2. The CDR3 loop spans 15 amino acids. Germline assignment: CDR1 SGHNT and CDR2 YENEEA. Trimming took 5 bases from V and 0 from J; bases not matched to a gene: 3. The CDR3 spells CASSLSGSSYNEQFF. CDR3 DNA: TGTGCCAGCAGCCTGAGCGGGAGCTCCTACAATGAGCAGTTCTTC. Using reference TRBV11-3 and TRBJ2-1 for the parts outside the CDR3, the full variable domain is EAGVVQSPRYKIIEKKQPVAFWCNPISGHNTLYWYLQNLGQGPELLIRYENEEAVDDSQLPKDRFSAERLKGVDSTLKIQPAELGDSAVYLCASSLSGSSYNEQFFGPGTRLTVL.

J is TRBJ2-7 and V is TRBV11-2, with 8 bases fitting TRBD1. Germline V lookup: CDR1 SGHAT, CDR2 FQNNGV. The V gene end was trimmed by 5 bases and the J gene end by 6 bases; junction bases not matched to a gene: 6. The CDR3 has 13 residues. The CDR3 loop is CASSAGTGLEQYF. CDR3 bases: TGTGCCAGCAGCGCAGGGACAGGACTCGAGCAGTACTTC.

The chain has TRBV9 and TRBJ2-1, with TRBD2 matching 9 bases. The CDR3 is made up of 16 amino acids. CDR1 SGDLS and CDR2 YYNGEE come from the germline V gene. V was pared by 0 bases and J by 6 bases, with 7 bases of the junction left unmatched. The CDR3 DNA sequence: TGTGCCAGCAGCGTAGCGGGGCGGGGGGGCCGCAATGAGCAGTTCTTC. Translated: CASSVAGRGGRNEQFF.

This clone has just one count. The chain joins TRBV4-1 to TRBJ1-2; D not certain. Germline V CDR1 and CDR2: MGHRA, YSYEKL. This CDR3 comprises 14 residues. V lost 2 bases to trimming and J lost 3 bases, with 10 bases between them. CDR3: CASSQRTQYYGYTF. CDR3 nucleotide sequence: TGCGCCAGCAGCCAAAGGACTCAATACTATGGCTACACCTTC.

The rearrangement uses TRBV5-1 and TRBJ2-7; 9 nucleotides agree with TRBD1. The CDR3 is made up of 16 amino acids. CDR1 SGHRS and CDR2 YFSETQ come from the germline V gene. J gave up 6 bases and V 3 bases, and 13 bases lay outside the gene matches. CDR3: CASSSILRTGVGEQYF. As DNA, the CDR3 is TGCGCCAGCAGCTCGATCCTTAGGACAGGGGTGGGCGAGCAGTACTTC.

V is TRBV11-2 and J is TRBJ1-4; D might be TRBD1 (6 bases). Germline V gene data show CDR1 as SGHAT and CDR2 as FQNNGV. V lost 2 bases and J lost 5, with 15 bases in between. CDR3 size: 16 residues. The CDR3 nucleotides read TGTGCCAGCAGCTTAAGCGCCTGGACAGTAAATGAAAAACTGTTTTTT. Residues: CASSLSAWTVNEKLFF.

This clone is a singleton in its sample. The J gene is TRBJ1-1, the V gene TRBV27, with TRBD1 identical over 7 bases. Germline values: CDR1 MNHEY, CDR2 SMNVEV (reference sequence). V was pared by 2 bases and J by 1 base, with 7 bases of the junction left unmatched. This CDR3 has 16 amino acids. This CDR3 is CASSLPPTGRNTEAFF. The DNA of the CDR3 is TGTGCCAGCAGTTTACCTCCGACAGGGAGGAACACTGAAGCTTTCTTT.

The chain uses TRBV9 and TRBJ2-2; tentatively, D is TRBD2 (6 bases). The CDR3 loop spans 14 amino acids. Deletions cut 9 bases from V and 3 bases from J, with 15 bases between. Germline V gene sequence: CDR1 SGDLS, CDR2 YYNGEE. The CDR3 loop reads CATRPSVDTGELFF. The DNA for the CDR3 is TGTGCCACCCGCCCTAGCGTAGACACCGGGGAGCTGTTTTTT. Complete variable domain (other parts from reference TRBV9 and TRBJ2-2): DSGVTQTPKHLITATGQRVTLRCSPRSGDLSVYWYQQSLDQGLQFLIQYYNGEERAKGNILERFSAQQFPDLHSELNLSSLELGDSALYFCATRPSVDTGELFFGEGSRLTVL.

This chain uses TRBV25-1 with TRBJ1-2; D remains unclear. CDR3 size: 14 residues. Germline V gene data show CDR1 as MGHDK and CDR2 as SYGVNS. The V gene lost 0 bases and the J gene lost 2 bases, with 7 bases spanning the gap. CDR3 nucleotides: TGTGCCAGCAGTGAATACGGAGGAAACTATGGCTACACCTTC. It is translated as CASSEYGGNYGYTF.

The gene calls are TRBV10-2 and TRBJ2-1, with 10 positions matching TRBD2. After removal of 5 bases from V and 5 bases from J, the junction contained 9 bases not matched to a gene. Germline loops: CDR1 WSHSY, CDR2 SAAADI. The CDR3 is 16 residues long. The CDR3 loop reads CASSPPGSGRDNEQFF. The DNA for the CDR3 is TGCGCCAGCAGTCCGCCGGGGAGCGGGAGGGACAATGAGCAGTTCTTC.